The source of this TCR beta chain is a study of spatial heterogeneity in lung cancer (dated by TCRdb to the late 2010s). Background on the whole study: Beta-chain transcripts were consistently detected in greater numbers than alpha-chain transcripts, which likely reflected higher beta-chain transcript abundance. In the raw uncorrected reads, each unique combination of TCR and UMI appeared more than ten times on average. The study quantitatively compared TCR alpha and beta repertoires across multiple tumor regions, matched nontumor lung and blood in non-small cell lung cancer. Nonsynonymous mutation counts, determined by whole-exome sequencing of tumor tissue, were related to features of the TCR repertoire. At surgery, both alpha and beta chains were TCR-sequenced in more than 200 tumor regions, about 64 matched nontumor lung samples and a few dozen PBMC samples. Beyond this particular receptor, the publication reports: Ubiquitous expanded tumor TCRs were detected in blood more often at tumor resection than at routine follow-up. Confirming at a functional level the hypothesis that regional TCRs recognize regional mutations was considered to require additional single-cell paired TCR alpha and beta sequencing.

Comment on this clonotype: The clone's antigen remains unknown. Just one base apart from a much larger clone, this may be a read error.

The time point tag for this specimen amounts to: sample taken at primary tumor resection. Whole RNA extracted from tumor and nontumor lung tissue, or from cryopreserved PBMC samples, was used for TCR sequencing without cell sorting. Donors were approximately 72 patients with early-stage, untreated non-small cell lung cancer from the lung TRACERx cohort. A patient was chosen for TCR sequencing only when enough RNA was available from at least two tumor regions. Library construction relied on 5' RACE. Sequencer: NextSeq 500. In the TCR library protocol, a unique molecular identifier was attached to each TCR cDNA molecule so that PCR and sequencing errors could be corrected. The study's processing was this. Decombinator tools were used for TCR identification, UMI-based error correction and CDR3 extraction. Expanded TCRs were defined as those above a frequency of 2 per 1,000, corresponding to the top 1% of the tumor frequency distribution. Renyi diversity was computed with the R vegan package after each repertoire had been subsampled 100 times to 5,000 TCRs. CDR3 similarity networks were built from amino acid triplet string-kernel similarity, with CDR3s being connected when pairwise similarity was above 0.82. TCRdb reworked the public reads: Q25 trimming with fastp, MiXCR clone assembly, productive beta chains retained. All rows with the same CDR3 protein become a single entry with the most common DNA and genes. The V and J calls reflect TCRdb's pipeline rather than the authors' work. Counted in this sample were some 87,000 distinct CDR3 sequences; over 8.5% of them appeared once. The top ten clonotypes cover 6.9% of the sample.

The CDR3 spans 13 residues, from the cysteine through the phenylalanine. Only the CDR3 DNA stays, 39 bases, in frame from base 1. CDR1 and CDR2, per the germline V gene (reference sequence), are MNHNY and SVGAGI. The TCR sequence derives from a male donor with early-stage non-small cell lung cancer. This sequence uses TRBV6-6 and TRBJ1-1; TRBD1 is possibly the D segment (6 matching bases). This specimen consisted of PBMCs, obtained at surgery. CDR3 reads: CTSILQGNTEAFF. The sequence in DNA is TGTACCAGCATCCTACAGGGGAACACTGAAGCTTTCTTT.